A single sample gave rise to the 21 T cell receptor beta chains below, sequenced in a study of Graves' ophthalmopathy and Graves' hyperthyroidism. Amplifying from RNA transcripts, the study obtained TCR beta CDR3 regions. Second-round multiplex PCR came after a first-round RT-PCR that employed HTBI primers. TCRdb ran MiXCR on the multiplex PCR reads and lists one entry per CDR3 protein. Of just over 600,000 distinct CDR3 sequences in the sample, 22% were seen once. Sequencing was done on a sample of peripheral blood. The receptors were sampled from a woman in her late teens or twenties with stable Graves' hyperthyroidism. Some clones in this sample may be carry-over from other donors' samples.

This clonotype came up many times. The rearrangement links TRBV6-1 to TRBJ1-5, with D unresolved. Trimming left V 6 bases short and J 6 bases short, with 15 bases between. The CDR3 consists of 14 residues. Germline V gene sequence: CDR1 MNHNS, CDR2 SASEGT. The CDR3 bases are TGTGCCAGCAGCCACGGAATAACAATTCAGCCCCAGCATTTT. Its protein product is CASSHGITIQPQHF.

This clonotype appeared many times. The V and J genes are TRBV6-1 and TRBJ1-1; 8 bases are shared with TRBD1. V was pared by 7 bases and J by 5 bases, with 6 bases of the junction left unmatched. The CDR3 sequence is 13 residues long. Germline loops: CDR1 MNHNS, CDR2 SASEGT. This CDR3 reads CASILQGGTEAFF. The CDR3 nucleotides read TGTGCCAGCATCCTACAGGGGGGTACTGAAGCTTTCTTT.

The chain couples TRBV15 to TRBJ2-7; 9 bases match TRBD1. The CDR3 runs 14 residues. V shed 4 bases and J 4 bases; nucleotides not matched to a gene: 5. Germline CDR1 reads LNHNV; CDR2 reads YYDKDF (reference sequence). This chain's CDR3 is CATSTDGQGYEQYF. The CDR3 DNA reads TGTGCCACCAGCACCGACGGACAGGGGTACGAGCAGTACTTC.

This clonotype was recorded many times. The V and J genes are TRBV7-3 and TRBJ2-5, with D unresolved. CDR1 and CDR2 from the germline V gene are SGHTA and FQGTGA. The V and J ends lost 4 bases and 4 bases respectively, with 16 bases between them. This CDR3 comprises 15 residues. The CDR3 DNA sequence: TGTGCCAGCAGCTCCTACGGCAATCGTGGAGAGACCCAGTACTTC. It specifies CASSSYGNRGETQYF. The entire variable domain, with the rest obtained from reference TRBV7-3 and TRBJ2-5, is as follows: GAGVSQTPSNKVTEKGKYVELRCDPISGHTALYWYRQSLGQGPEFLIYFQGTGAADDSGLPNDRFFAVRPEGSVSTLKIQRTERGDSAVYLCASSSYGNRGETQYFGPGTRLLVL.

Ten or more counts support this clonotype. The chain couples TRBV19 to TRBJ1-1; 7 nucleotides align to TRBD1. This CDR3 is built from 13 residues. Germline V gene data show CDR1 as LNHDA and CDR2 as SQIVND (reference sequence). V shed 5 bases, J shed 6 bases, and the junction held 6 bases outside the gene matches. The DNA for the CDR3 is TGTGCCAGTAGTCCCCGGGACAGAGCTGAAGCTTTCTTT. Its translation is CASSPRDRAEAFF.

This clonotype appeared many times. J is TRBJ1-1 and V is TRBV20-1, with D hard to call. Per the germline V gene, CDR1 is DFQATT and CDR2 is SNEGSKA (reference sequence). The CDR3 is 14 residues long. Trimming removed 6 bases at V and 0 bases at J, with 14 bases between. The CDR3 loop is CSAPPAGMNTEAFF. Here the CDR3 DNA reads TGCAGTGCCCCACCCGCGGGGATGAACACTGAAGCTTTCTTT.

In its sample, this clonotype was seen many times. CDR3 protein: CANRGQLSSNYGYTF. DNA of the CDR3: TGTGCCAACAGGGGACAGTTGTCTTCTAACTATGGCTACACCTTC. This chain connects TRBV2 to TRBJ1-2; TRBD1 agrees at 7 bases. V lost 10 bases and J lost 0; bases outside the gene matches: 11. The CDR3 sequence is 15 residues long. Germline V gene data show CDR1 as SNHLY and CDR2 as FYNNEI.

This chain joins TRBV11-2 and TRBJ1-6, with D possibly TRBD1 on 6 matching bases. The germline V gene encodes CDR1 SGHAT and CDR2 FQNNGV. V was cut by 5 bases and J by 7 bases, with 12 bases left in between. This CDR3 has 14 residues. CDR3 residues: CASSPGQFNSPLHF. CDR3 nucleotide sequence: TGTGCCAGCAGCCCAGGACAGTTCAATTCACCCCTCCACTTT. Full variable domain (missing parts from reference TRBV11-2 and TRBJ1-6): EAGVAQSPRYKIIEKRQSVAFWCNPISGHATLYWYQQILGQGPKLLIQFQNNGVVDDSQLPKDRFSAERLKGVDSTLKIQPAKLEDSAVYLCASSPGQFNSPLHFGNGTRLTVT.

This chain uses TRBV11-1 with TRBJ1-2; 8 nucleotides align to TRBD1. This CDR3 comprises 15 residues. With V trimmed by 4 bases and J by 2 bases, 6 bases remained unmatched. Germline lookup yields CDR1 SGHAT and CDR2 FQDESV (reference sequence). DNA for the CDR3: TGTGCCAGCAGCTCGGATCGACAGGGGAACTATGGCTACACCTTC. It encodes CASSSDRQGNYGYTF.

The chain recombines TRBV27 with TRBJ1-2, with D uncertain. V gave up 0 bases and J gave up 3 bases, with 11 bases separating them. This CDR3 region has 15 residues. The V gene's germline CDR1 is MNHEY and CDR2 SMNVEV (reference sequence). Here the CDR3 reads CASSLSINSHYGYTF. CDR3 DNA sequence: TGTGCCAGCAGTTTATCGATAAACAGCCACTATGGCTACACCTTC.

This clonotype was observed many times. The chain combines TRBV10-2 with TRBJ2-7; 9 positions agree with TRBD1. The junction had 7 bases not matched to a gene; V was cut back by 6 bases and J by 1 base. CDR3 length: 15 amino acids. The germline gives CDR1 WSHSY, CDR2 SAAADI. The CDR3 nucleotides are TGCGCCAGCAGGTCCCCCGGGACAGGGTCCTACGAGCAGTACTTC. It translates to CASRSPGTGSYEQYF.

This clonotype was observed at least ten times. The chain links TRBV15 to TRBJ1-5; TRBD1 is a possible D gene (5 bases). Trimming took 1 base from V and 5 from J, leaving 9 bases between them. CDR3 length: 14 residues. CDR1 is LNHNV and CDR2 is YYDKDF in the germline V gene (reference sequence). CDR3 nucleotides: TGTGCCACCAGCAGAGCGAGGGGCCATCAGCCCCAGCATTTT. Residues: CATSRARGHQPQHF.

The V gene is TRBV18, the J gene TRBJ2-7; D not certain. V dropped 3 bases and J dropped 2 bases, with 17 bases sitting between them. The CDR3 sequence is 16 residues long. Per germline, CDR1 KGHSH and CDR2 LQKENI. CDR3 nucleotides: TGTGCCAGCTCACCTTCACAGTTTTCGATTGCCTACGAGCAGTACTTC. It encodes CASSPSQFSIAYEQYF.

V usage is TRBV6-5 and J usage is TRBJ2-6; D uncertain. V lost 0 bases and J 1 base, leaving 7 bases between the germline ends. CDR3 length equals 16 residues. The germline gives CDR1 MNHEY, CDR2 SVGAGI. Written as DNA, the CDR3 is TGTGCCAGCAGTTACTCCCAACAGTCTGGGGCCAACGTCCTGACTTTC. Translation: CASSYSQQSGANVLTF.

The rearrangement links TRBV12-5 to TRBJ1-4, with D perhaps TRBD1 (5 bases). CDR1 and CDR2 from the germline V gene are LGHNT and FRNRAP. The CDR3 spans 18 residues. Trimming shortened V by 2 bases and J by 4 bases, and 20 bases separated the two germline ends. CDR3 bases: TGTGCTAGTGGTTTGTCGTATCTGAGTGGGGCGGGTAATGAAAAACTGTTTTTT. This codes for CASGLSYLSGAGNEKLFF.

In this sample, this clonotype turned up many times. The genes are TRBV20-1 and TRBJ1-3; 7 bases are shared with TRBD1. Looked up from germline, CDR1 is DFQATT and CDR2 is SNEGSKA (reference sequence). Germline trimming cut 3 bases from V and 3 bases from J; bases unmatched to any gene: 5. The CDR3 extends over 14 amino acids. CDR3 coding DNA: TGCAGTGCTAGGCCACAGGGGCTTGGAAACACCATATATTTT. This gives the protein CSARPQGLGNTIYF.

The sample holds many counts of this clonotype. The gene calls are TRBV5-5 and TRBJ1-5; unclear D gene. Trimming took 5 bases from V and 2 from J, leaving 11 bases between them. Germline V gene data show CDR1 as SGHKS and CDR2 as YYEKEE (reference sequence). The length of the CDR3 is 14 residues. The CDR3 bases are TGTGCCAGCAGTTCCTCAAGTGGCAATCAGCCCCAGCATTTT. Protein: CASSSSSGNQPQHF. Full variable domain (missing parts from reference TRBV5-5 and TRBJ1-5): DAGVTQSPTHLIKTRGQQVTLRCSPISGHKSVSWYQQVLGQGPQFIFQYYEKEERGRGNFPDRFSARQFPNYSSELNVNALLLGDSALYLCASSSSSGNQPQHFGDGTRLSIL.

The chain couples TRBV6-5 to TRBJ1-3, with D possibly matching TRBD1 (5 bases). The length of the CDR3 is 16 residues. Trimming took off 0 bases at V and 4 bases at J, with 13 bases between the two ends. The V gene's germline CDR1 is MNHEY and CDR2 SVGAGI. The CDR3 bases are TGTGCCAGCAGTTACTCCTCTGCAGGGAAGGGAAACACCATATATTTT. It specifies CASSYSSAGKGNTIYF.

V and J are TRBV4-2 and TRBJ2-7, with TRBD1 matching 7 bases. V was pared by 3 bases and J by 3 bases, with 14 bases of the junction left unmatched. The V gene's germline CDR1 is LGHNA and CDR2 YNFKEQ. This CDR3 spans 17 amino acids. The CDR3 sequence is CASSQEAGTVALYEQYF. The CDR3 DNA is TGTGCCAGCAGCCAGGAGGCTGGGACAGTTGCCCTCTACGAGCAGTACTTC.

This clonotype occurred many times. The chain carries TRBV6-1 and TRBJ1-3, with D possibly TRBD1 on 6 matching bases. There are 14 residues in the CDR3. V lost 4 bases, J lost 4 bases, and 11 bases lay in between. Germline V lookup: CDR1 MNHNS, CDR2 SASEGT. DNA of the CDR3: TGTGCCAGCAGTGCAGAGGGGACAGGAAACACCATATATTTT. This encodes CASSAEGTGNTIYF.

This rearrangement joins TRBV30 to TRBJ1-1, with D unclear. The CDR3 runs to 14 residues. Germline lookup yields CDR1 GTSNPN and CDR2 SVGIG (reference sequence). V shed 0 bases and J shed 3 bases, with 11 bases lying between them. This chain's CDR3 is CAWSVFPLDTEAFF. The CDR3 nucleotides are TGTGCCTGGAGTGTATTCCCCCTTGACACTGAAGCTTTCTTT. The entire variable domain, with the rest obtained from reference TRBV30 and TRBJ1-1, is as follows: SQTIHQWPATLVQPVGSPLSLECTVEGTSNPNLYWYRQAAGRGLQLLFYSVGIGQISSEVPQNLSASRPQDRQFILSSKKLLLSDSGFYLCAWSVFPLDTEAFFGQGTRLTVV.